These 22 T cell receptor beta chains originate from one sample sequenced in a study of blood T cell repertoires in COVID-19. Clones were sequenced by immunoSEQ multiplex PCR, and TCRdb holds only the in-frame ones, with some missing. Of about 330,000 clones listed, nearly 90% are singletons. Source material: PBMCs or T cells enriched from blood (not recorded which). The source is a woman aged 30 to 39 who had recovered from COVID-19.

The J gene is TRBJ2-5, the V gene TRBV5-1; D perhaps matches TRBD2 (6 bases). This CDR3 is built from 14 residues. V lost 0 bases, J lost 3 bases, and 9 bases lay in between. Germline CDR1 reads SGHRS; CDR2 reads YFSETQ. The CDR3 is CASSLGGAEETQYF. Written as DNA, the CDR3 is TGCGCCAGCAGCTTGGGCGGGGCGGAAGAGACCCAGTACTTC.

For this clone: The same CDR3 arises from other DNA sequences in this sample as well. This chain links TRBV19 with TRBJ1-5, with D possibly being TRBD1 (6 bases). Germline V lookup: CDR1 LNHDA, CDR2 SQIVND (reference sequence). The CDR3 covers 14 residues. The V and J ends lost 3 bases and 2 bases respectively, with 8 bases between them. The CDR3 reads CASSIRGGNQPQHF. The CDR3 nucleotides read TGTGCCAGTAGTATCAGGGGTGGCAATCAGCCCCAGCATTTT.

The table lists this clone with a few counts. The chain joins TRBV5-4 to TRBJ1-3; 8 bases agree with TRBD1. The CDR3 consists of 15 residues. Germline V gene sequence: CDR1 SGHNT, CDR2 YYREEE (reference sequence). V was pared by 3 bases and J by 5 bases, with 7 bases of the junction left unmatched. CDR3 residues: CASSSGQATRNTIYF. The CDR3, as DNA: TGTGCCAGCAGCTCGGGACAGGCTACGAGAAACACCATATATTTT. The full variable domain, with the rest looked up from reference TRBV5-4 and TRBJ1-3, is ETGVTQSPTHLIKTRGQQVTLRCSSQSGHNTVSWYQQALGQGPQFIFQYYREEENGRGNFPPRFSGLQFPNYSSELNVNALELDDSALYLCASSSGQATRNTIYFGEGSWLTVV.

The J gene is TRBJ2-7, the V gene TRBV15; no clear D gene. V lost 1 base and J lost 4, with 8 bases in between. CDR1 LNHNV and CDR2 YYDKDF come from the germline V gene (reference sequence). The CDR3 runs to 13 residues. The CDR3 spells CATSRASMYEQYF. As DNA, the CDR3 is TGTGCCACCAGCAGAGCCTCTATGTACGAGCAGTACTTC.

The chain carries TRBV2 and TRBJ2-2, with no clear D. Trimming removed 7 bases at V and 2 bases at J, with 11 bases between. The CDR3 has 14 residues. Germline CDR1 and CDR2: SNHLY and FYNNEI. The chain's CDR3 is CASNLGSNTGELFF. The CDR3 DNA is TGTGCCAGCAACCTGGGCAGCAACACCGGGGAGCTGTTTTTT.

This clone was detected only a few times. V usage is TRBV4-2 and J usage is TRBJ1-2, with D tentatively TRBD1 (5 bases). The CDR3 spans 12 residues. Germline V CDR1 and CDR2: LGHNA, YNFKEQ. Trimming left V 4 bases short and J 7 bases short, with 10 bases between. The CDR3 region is CASSPGGGGYTF. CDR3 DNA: TGTGCCAGCAGCCCGGGCGGGGGTGGCTACACCTTC.

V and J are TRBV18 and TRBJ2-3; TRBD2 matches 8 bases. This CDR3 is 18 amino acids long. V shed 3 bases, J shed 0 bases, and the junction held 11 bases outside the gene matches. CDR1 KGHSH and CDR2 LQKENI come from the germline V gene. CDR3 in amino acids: CASSPIKSGGASTDTQYF. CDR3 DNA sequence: TGTGCCAGCTCACCCATAAAGAGCGGGGGTGCTAGCACAGATACGCAGTATTTT.

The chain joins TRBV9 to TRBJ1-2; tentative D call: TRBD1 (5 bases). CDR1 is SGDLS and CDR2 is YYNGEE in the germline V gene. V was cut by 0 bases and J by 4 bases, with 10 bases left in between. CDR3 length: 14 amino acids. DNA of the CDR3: TGTGCCAGCAGCGTAGATGGCAGGGCCTATGGCTACACCTTC. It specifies CASSVDGRAYGYTF.

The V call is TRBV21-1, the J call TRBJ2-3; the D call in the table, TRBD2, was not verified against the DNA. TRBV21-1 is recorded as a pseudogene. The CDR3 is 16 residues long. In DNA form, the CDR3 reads TGTGCCAGCAGCAAGGGACTAGTTCTTCTCACAGATACGCAGTATTTT. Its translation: CASSKGLVLLTDTQYF.

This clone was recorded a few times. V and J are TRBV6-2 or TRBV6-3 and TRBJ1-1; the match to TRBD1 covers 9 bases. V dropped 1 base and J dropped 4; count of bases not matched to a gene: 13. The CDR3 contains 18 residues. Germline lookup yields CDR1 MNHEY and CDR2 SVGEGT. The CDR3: CASSYFFPGQGSPTEAFF. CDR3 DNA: TGTGCCAGCAGTTACTTTTTTCCGGGACAGGGTTCTCCCACTGAAGCTTTCTTT.

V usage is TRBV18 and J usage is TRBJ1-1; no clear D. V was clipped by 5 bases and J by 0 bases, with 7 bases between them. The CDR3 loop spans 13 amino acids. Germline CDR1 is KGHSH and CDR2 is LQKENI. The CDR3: CASSGSVNTEAFF. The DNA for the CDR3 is TGTGCCAGCTCAGGGAGTGTGAACACTGAAGCTTTCTTT. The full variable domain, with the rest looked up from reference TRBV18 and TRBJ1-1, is NAGVMQNPRHLVRRRGQEARLRCSPMKGHSHVYWYRQLPEEGLKFMVYLQKENIIDESGMPKERFSAEFPKEGPSILRIQQVVRGDSAAYFCASSGSVNTEAFFGQGTRLTVV.

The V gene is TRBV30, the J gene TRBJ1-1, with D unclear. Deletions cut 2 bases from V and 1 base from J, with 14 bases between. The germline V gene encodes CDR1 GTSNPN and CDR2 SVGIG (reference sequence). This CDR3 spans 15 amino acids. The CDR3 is CAWSTIGLKNTEAFF. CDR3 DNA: TGTGCCTGGAGTACCATAGGACTGAAGAACACTGAAGCTTTCTTT.

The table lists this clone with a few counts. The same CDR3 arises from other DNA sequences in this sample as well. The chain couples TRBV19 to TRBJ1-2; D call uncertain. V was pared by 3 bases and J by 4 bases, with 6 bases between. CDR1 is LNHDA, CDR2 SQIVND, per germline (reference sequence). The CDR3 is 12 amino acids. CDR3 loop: CASSISVYGYTF. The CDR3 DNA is TGTGCCAGTAGTATCAGCGTCTATGGCTACACCTTC.

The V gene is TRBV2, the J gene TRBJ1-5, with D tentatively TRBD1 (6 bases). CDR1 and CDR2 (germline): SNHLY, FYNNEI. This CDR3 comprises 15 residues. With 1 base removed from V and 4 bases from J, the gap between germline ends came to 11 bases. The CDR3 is CASSEVSTGNQPQHF. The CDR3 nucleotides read TGTGCCAGCAGTGAAGTTTCAACAGGGAATCAGCCCCAGCATTTT.

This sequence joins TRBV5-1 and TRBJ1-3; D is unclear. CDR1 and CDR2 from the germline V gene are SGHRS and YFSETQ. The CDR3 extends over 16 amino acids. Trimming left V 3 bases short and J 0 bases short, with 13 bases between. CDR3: CASSSNMKSSGNTIYF. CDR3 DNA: TGCGCCAGCAGCTCAAACATGAAATCCTCTGGAAACACCATATATTTT.

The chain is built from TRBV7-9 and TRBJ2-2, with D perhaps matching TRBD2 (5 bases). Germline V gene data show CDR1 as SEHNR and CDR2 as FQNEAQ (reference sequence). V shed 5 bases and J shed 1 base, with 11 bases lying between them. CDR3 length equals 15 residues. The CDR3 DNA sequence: TGTGCCAGCAGCCACCCGGACTGGAACACCGGGGAGCTGTTTTTT. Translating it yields CASSHPDWNTGELFF.

The CDR3 sequence: CASSSTGVYGYTF. The CDR3 nucleotides read TGTGCCAGCAGTTCGACAGGGGTTTATGGCTACACCTTC. This sequence joins TRBV28 and TRBJ1-2; 8 bases map to TRBD1. The CDR3 extends over 13 amino acids. V was clipped by 4 bases and J by 5 bases; unmatched bases: 3. Germline lookup yields CDR1 MDHEN and CDR2 SYDVKM.

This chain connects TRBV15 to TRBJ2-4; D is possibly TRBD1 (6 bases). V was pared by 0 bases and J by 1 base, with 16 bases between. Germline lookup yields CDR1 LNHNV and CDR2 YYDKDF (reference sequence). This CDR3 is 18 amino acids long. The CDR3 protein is CATSRDRDKGLAKNIQYF. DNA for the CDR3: TGTGCCACCAGCAGAGATAGGGACAAGGGCCTCGCCAAAAACATTCAGTACTTC.

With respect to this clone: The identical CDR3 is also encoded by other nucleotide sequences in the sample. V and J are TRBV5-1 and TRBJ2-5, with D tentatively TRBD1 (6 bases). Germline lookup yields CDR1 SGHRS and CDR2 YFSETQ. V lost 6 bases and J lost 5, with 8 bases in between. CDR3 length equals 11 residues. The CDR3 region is CASKQGETQYF. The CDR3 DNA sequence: TGCGCCAGCAAACAGGGTGAGACCCAGTACTTC.

This CDR3 reads CASSYWASGEETQYF. The CDR3 nucleotides read TGTGCCAGCAGTTACTGGGCTAGCGGGGAGGAGACCCAGTACTTC. The chain recombines TRBV6-5 with TRBJ2-5; 9 bases agree with TRBD2. Germline CDR1 reads MNHEY; CDR2 reads SVGAGI. With 1 base clipped from V and 5 bases from J, the junction kept 5 bases outside the gene matches. The CDR3 contains 15 residues.

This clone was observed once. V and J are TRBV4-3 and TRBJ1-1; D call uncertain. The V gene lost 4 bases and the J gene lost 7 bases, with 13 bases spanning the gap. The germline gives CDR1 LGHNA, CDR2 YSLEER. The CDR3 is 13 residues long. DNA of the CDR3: TGCGCCAGCAGCCCCCCCGGGAAGGGTGAAGCTTTCTTT. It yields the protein CASSPPGKGEAFF.

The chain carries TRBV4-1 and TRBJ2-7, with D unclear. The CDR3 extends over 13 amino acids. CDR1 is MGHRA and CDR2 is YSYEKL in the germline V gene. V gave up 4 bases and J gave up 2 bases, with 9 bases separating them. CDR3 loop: CASSPSQPYEQYF. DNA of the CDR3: TGCGCCAGCAGCCCAAGCCAACCCTACGAGCAGTACTTC.